Sequencing of this TCR beta chain was carried out in a study of prognosis after radiotherapy for stage I lung cancer. Around 5.9 milliliters of peripheral blood were drawn at each of two time points. Amplicons of TCR beta CDR3 were generated from genomic DNA by two-round multiplex PCR. Gene-specific primers for each TRBV and TRBJ gene drove first-round PCR. Via MiXCR, TCRdb re-called the multiplex PCR reads, giving one row per CDR3 protein. In the table there are about 34,000 distinct CDR3 sequences, 25% to 40% of which are singletons. The CDR3 runs 16 residues. CDR1 is LGHDT, CDR2 YNNKEL, per germline (reference sequence). The V gene lost 4 bases and the J gene lost 6 bases, with 19 bases spanning the gap.

This TCR was recovered from a donor aged 50 or older with non-small cell lung cancer. V gene TRBV3-1 combines with J gene TRBJ2-4; D gene ambiguous. This specimen consisted of PBMCs, obtained before or after stereotactic body radiation therapy (not recorded which). CDR3 loop: CASSLTGFVAGNIQYF. The CDR3 DNA is TGTGCCAGCAGCCTCACTGGCTTCGTGGCAGGAAACATTCAGTACTTC.